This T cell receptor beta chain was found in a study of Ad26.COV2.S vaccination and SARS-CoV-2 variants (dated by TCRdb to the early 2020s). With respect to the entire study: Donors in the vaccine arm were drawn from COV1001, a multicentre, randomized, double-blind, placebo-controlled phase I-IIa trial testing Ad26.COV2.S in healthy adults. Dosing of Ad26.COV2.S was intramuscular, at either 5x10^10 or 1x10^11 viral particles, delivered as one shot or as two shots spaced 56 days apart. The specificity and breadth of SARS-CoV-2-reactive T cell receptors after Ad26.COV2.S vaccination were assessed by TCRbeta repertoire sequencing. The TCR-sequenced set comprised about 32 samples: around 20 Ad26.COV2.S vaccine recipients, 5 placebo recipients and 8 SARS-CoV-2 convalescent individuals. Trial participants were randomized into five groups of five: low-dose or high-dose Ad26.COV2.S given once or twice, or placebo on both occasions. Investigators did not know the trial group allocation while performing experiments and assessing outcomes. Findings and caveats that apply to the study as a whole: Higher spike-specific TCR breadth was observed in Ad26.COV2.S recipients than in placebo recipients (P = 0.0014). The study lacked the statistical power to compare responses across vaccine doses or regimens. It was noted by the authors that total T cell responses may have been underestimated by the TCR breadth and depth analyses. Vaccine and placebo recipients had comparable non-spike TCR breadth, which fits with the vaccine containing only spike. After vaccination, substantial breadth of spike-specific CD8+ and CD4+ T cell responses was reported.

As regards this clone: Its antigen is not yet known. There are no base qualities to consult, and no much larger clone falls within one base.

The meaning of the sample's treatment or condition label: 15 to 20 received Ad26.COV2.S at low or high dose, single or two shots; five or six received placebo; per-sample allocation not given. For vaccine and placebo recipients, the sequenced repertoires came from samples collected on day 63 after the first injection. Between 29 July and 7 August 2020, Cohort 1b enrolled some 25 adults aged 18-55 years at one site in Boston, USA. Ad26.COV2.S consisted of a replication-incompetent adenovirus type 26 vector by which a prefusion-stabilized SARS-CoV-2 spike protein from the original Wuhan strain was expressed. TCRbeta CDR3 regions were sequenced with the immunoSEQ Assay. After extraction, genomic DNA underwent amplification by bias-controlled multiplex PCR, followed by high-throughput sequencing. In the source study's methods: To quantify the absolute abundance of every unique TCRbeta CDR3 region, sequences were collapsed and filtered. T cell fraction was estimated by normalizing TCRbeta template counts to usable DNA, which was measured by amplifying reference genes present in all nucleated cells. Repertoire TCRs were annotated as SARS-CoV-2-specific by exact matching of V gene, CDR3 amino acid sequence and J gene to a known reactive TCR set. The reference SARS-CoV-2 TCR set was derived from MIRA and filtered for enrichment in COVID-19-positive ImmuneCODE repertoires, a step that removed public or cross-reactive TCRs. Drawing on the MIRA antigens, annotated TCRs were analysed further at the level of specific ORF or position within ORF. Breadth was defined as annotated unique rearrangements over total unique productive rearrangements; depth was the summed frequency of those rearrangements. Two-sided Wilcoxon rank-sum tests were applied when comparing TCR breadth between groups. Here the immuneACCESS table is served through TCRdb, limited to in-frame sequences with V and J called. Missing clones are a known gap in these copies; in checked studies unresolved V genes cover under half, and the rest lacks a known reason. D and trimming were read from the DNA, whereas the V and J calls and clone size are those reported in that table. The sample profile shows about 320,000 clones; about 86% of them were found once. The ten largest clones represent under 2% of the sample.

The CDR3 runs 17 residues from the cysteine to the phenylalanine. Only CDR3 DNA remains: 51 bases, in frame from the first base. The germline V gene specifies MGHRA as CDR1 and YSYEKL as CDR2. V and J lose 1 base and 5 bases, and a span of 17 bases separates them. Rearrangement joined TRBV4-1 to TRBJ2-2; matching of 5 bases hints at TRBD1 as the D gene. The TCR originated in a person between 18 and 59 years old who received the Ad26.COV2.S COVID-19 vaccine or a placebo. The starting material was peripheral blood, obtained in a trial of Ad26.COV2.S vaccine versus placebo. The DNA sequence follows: TGCGCCAGCAGCCAAGTATCGGCTAGACAGCTGACCGGGGAGCTGTTTTTT. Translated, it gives CASSQVSARQLTGELFF.